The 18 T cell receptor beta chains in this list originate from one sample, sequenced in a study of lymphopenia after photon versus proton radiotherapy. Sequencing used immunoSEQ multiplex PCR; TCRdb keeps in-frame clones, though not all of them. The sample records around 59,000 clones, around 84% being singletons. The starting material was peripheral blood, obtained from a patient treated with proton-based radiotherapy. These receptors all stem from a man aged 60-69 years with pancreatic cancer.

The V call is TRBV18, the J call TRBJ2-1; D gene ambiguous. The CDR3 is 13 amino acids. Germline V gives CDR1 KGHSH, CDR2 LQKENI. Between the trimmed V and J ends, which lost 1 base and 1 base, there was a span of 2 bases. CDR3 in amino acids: CASSPQSYNEQFF. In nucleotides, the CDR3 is TGTGCCAGCTCACCACAATCCTACAATGAGCAGTTCTTC.

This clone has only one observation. CDR3 coding DNA: TGCGCCAGCAGTGCCGGGACTAGCGGATACAATGAGCAGTTCTTC. Amino acids: CASSAGTSGYNEQFF. This rearrangement joins TRBV10-1 to TRBJ2-1; TRBD2 matches at 11 bases. Germline assignment: CDR1 WNHNN and CDR2 SYGVQD (reference sequence). Trimming removed 4 bases from V and 4 bases from J; junction bases left unmatched: 3. The CDR3 runs to 15 residues.

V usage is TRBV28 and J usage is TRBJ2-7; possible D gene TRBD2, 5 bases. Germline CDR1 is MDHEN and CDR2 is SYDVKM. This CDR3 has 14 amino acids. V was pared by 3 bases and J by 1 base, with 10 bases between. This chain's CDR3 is CASSLRGPSYEQYF. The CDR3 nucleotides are TGTGCCAGCAGTTTGCGCGGGCCGTCCTACGAGCAGTACTTC.

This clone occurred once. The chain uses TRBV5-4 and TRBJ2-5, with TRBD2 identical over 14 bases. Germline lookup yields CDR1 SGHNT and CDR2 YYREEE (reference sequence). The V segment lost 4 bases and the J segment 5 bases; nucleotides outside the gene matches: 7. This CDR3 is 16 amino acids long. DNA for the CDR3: TGTGCCAGCAGCGGAGGGACTAGCGGGAGTAGGGAGACCCAGTACTTC. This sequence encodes CASSGGTSGSRETQYF.

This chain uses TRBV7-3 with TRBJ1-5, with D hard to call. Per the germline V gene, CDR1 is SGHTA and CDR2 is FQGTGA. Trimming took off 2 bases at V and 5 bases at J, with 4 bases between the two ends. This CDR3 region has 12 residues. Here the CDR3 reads CASSLLYQPQHF. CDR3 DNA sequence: TGTGCCAGCAGCTTATTATATCAGCCCCAGCATTTT.

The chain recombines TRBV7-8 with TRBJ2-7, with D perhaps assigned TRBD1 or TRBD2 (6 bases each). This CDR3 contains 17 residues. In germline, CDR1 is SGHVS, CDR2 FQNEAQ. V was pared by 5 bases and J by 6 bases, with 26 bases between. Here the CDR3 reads CASSTDSGGRLRFEQYF. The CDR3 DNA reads TGTGCCAGCAGCACCGACAGTGGGGGGCGCCTCCGGTTCGAGCAGTACTTC. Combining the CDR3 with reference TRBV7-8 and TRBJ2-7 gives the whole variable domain GAGVSQSPRYKVAKRGQDVALRCDPISGHVSLFWYQQALGQGPEFLTYFQNEAQLDKSGLPSDRFFAERPEGSVSTLKIQRTQQEDSAVYLCASSTDSGGRLRFEQYFGPGTRLTVT.

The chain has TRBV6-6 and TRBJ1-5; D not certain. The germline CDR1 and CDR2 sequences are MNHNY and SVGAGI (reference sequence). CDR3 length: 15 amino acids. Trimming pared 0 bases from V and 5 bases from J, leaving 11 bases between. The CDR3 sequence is CASSYSERPHQPQHF. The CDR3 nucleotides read TGTGCCAGCAGTTACTCCGAAAGACCCCATCAGCCCCAGCATTTT.

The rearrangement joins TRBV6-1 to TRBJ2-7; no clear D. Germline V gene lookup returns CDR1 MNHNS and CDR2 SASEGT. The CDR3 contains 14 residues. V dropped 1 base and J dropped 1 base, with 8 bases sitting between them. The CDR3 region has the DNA TGTGCCAGCAGTGAAGTGAAGGGTTCCTACGAGCAGTACTTC. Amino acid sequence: CASSEVKGSYEQYF.

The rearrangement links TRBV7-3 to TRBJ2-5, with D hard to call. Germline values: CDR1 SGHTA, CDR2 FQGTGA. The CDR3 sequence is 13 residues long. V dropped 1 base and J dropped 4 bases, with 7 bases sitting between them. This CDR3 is CASSLNLGETQYF. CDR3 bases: TGTGCCAGCAGCTTAAATCTTGGAGAGACCCAGTACTTC.

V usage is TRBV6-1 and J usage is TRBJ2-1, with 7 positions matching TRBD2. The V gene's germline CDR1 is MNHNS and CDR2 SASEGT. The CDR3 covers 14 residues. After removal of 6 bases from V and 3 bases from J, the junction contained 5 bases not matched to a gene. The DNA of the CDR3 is TGTGCCAGCAGAGGACTAGGGGACTACAATGAGCAGTTCTTC. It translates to CASRGLGDYNEQFF.

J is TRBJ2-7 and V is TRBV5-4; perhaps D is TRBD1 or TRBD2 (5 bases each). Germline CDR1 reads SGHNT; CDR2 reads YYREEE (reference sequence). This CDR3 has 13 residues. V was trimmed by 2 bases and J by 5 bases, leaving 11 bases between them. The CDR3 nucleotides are TGTGCCAGCAGCTTTAGAAGAGGGGACGAGCAGTACTTC. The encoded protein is CASSFRRGDEQYF. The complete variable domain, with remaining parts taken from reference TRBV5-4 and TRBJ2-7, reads ETGVTQSPTHLIKTRGQQVTLRCSSQSGHNTVSWYQQALGQGPQFIFQYYREEENGRGNFPPRFSGLQFPNYSSELNVNALELDDSALYLCASSFRRGDEQYFGPGTRLTVT.

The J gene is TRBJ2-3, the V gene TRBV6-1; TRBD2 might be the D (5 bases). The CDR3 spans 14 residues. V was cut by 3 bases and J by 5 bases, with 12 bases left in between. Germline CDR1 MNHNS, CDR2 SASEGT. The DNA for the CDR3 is TGTGCCAGCAGTGAGCCCGCGGCGGGAGATACGCAGTATTTT. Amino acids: CASSEPAAGDTQYF.

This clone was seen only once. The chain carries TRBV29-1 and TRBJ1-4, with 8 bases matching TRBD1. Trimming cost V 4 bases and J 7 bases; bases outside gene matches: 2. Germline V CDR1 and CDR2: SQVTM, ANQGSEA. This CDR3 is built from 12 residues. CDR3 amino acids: CSVAGGGEKLFF. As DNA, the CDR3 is TGCAGCGTTGCAGGGGGCGGTGAAAAACTGTTTTTT.

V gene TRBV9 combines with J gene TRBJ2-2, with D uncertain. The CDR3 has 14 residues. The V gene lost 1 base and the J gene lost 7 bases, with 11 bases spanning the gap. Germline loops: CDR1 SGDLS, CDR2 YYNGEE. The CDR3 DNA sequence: TGTGCCAGCAGCGTAAGTGTAGTTGGCGGGGAGCTGTTTTTT. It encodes CASSVSVVGGELFF.

DNA for the CDR3: TGTGCCAGTAGTGGGGGACAGGTCTCCTACGAGCAGTACTTC. Protein product: CASSGGQVSYEQYF. This chain connects TRBV19 to TRBJ2-5; 8 bases match TRBD1. With the DNA end fitting TRBJ2-7 better, the J assignment may be wrong. Germline V lookup: CDR1 LNHDA, CDR2 SQIVND (reference sequence). The CDR3 is 14 amino acids.

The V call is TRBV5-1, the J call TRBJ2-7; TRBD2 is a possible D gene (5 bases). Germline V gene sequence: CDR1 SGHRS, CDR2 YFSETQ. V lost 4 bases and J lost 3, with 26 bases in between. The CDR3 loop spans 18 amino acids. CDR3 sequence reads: CASSGLSTAASFIYEQYF. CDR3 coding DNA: TGCGCCAGCAGCGGACTCTCCACGGCGGCGTCCTTCATCTACGAGCAGTACTTC.

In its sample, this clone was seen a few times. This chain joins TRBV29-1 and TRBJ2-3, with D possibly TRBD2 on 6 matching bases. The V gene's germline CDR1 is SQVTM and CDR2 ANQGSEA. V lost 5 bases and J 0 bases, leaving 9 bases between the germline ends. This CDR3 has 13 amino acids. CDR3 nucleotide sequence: TGCAGCGTTAGCGGGTTTAGCACAGATACGCAGTATTTT. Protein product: CSVSGFSTDTQYF.

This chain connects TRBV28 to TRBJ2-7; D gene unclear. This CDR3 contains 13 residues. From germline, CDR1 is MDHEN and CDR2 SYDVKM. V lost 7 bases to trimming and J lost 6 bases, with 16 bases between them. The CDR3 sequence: CASTTLTAGEQYF. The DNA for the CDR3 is TGTGCCAGCACCACCCTCACCGCCGGCGAGCAGTACTTC.